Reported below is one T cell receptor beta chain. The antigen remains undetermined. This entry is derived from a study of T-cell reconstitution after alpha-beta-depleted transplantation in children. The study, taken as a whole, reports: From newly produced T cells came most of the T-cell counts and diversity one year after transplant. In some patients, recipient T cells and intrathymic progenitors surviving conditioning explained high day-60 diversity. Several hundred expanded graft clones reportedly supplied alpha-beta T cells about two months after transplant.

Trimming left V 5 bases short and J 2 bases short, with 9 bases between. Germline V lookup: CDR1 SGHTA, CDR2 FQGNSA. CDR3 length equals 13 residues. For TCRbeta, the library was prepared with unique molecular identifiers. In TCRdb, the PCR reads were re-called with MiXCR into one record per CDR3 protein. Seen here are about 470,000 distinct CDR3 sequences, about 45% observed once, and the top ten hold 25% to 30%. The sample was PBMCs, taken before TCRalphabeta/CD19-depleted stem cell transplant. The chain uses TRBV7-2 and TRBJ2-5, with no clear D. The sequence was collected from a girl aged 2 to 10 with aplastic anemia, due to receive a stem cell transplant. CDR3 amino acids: CASSRPEQETQYF. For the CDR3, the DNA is TGTGCCAGCAGCCGACCAGAACAAGAGACCCAGTACTTC.